This T cell receptor beta chain is from a study of low-dose radiotherapy and immunotherapy resistance in tumors. This clonotype was seen ten or more times. Priming of first-strand cDNA relied on TRAV- and TRBV-specific primers (covering alpha and beta chains). TCR amplification ran about 20 PCR cycles using constant-region and V-primer adapter primers. In TCRdb, the reads were re-called with MiXCR into one record per CDR3 protein. The sample yields about 58,000 distinct CDR3 sequences, 20% to 25% seen once. The time point was: after trial treatment. Treatment given: LDRT plus nivolumab, ipilimumab, low-dose cyclophosphamide and aspirin (RACIN trial). V shed 4 bases, J shed 3 bases, and the junction held 12 bases outside the gene matches. CDR1 is SGHTA and CDR2 is FQGNSA in the germline V gene. CDR3 size: 17 residues.

The sequencing here drew on PBMCs, taken after low-dose radiotherapy plus immunotherapy. The chain uses TRBV7-2 and TRBJ2-3; 8 bases are shared with TRBD2. The TCR was taken from a male donor with prostate cancer. The DNA for the CDR3 is TGTGCCAGCAGCTCCGGTCGGGGGGGGGAGAAAACAGATACGCAGTATTTT. It translates to CASSSGRGGEKTDTQYF.